The rows below give T cell receptor beta chains drawn from one sample of a study of cytomegalovirus exposure and HLA in healthy donors. TCRdb's copy holds only in-frame clones and misses some; the assay was immunoSEQ multiplex PCR. The top ten hold 1.3% to 1.5% of the sample, which has approximately 170,000 clones, around 68% seen once. The sample was PBMCs. The origin of the receptors is a man over 45 in good health and CMV-seronegative. The CDR3 runs from the conserved cysteine through the conserved F or W. A D gene is named only where the DNA matches it firmly. Rows may omit the clone size; those that give it use once, few, many or a size class.

d_gene | j_gene | abundance | v_gene | CDR3nt | CDR3aa
NA | TRBJ1-3 | NA | TRBV9 | TGTGCCAGCAGCGCGCTTCAATTTAGCTCTGGAAACACCATATATTTT | CASSALQFSSGNTIYF
TRBD1 | TRBJ1-4 | few | TRBV5-1 | TGCGCCAGCAGCTGGGGGACAGCAACTAATGAAAAACTGTTTTTT | CASSWGTATNEKLFF
NA | TRBJ1-1 | NA | TRBV7-2 | TGTGCCAGCAGCTTAGAGACAGAGGTGAGGACTGAAGCTTTCTTT | CASSLETEVRTEAFF
NA | TRBJ1-1 | few | TRBV5-4 | TGTGCCAGCAGCTTGGACAGGTTTCGCACTGAAGCTTTCTTT | CASSLDRFRTEAFF
TRBD1 | TRBJ2-2 | once | TRBV4-1 | TGCGCCAGCAGCCACGTTCAGGGGGAAAGGACCGGGGAGCTGTTTTTT | CASSHVQGERTGELFF
TRBD2 | TRBJ2-3 | few | TRBV5-1 | TGCGCCAGCAGCTTGGCCGAGAGCGGGGCACTCCGGGATACGCAGTATTTT | CASSLAESGALRDTQYF
TRBD1 | TRBJ1-2 | NA | TRBV5-1 | TGCGCCAGCAGCTTACGACAGGGTTTCTATGGCTACACCTTC | CASSLRQGFYGYTF
TRBD1 | TRBJ1-2 | NA | TRBV7-8 | TGTGCCAGCAGCCCAGTTGACAGGGATAACTATGGCTACACCTTC | CASSPVDRDNYGYTF
NA | TRBJ2-6 | many | TRBV4-1 | TGCGCCAGCAGCCAAAGGGGGGGGCCGGTGGGGGCCAACGTCCTGACTTTC | CASSQRGGPVGANVLTF
TRBD1 | TRBJ2-7 | few | TRBV28 | TGTGCCAGCAGTTTTCACGGACAGGGGGCGGGTGAGCAGTACTTC | CASSFHGQGAGEQYF
NA | TRBJ1-1 | NA | TRBV19 | TGTGCCAGTAGTATTCGGTCCACCATGAACACTGAAGCTTTCTTT | CASSIRSTMNTEAFF
TRBD1 | TRBJ2-2 | NA | TRBV5-1 | TGCGCCAGCAGCCCTGGGGACAGGGCCACCGGGGAGCTGTTTTTT | CASSPGDRATGELFF
NA | TRBJ1-2 | NA | TRBV6-5 | TGTGCCAGCAGTTACTCCTCGGTGGGGAAGGGGGGCTACACCTTC | CASSYSSVGKGGYTF
NA | TRBJ1-5 | few | TRBV6-1 | TGTGCCAGCAGTCGGGGGGCCCATCAGCCCCAGCATTTT | CASSRGAHQPQHF
NA | TRBJ2-4 | NA | TRBV7-2 | TGTGCCAGCAGCTTACGACGGGGGAACATTCAGTACTTC | CASSLRRGNIQYF
TRBD1 | TRBJ2-7 | NA | TRBV9 | TGTGCCAGCAGCCCCCGGACAGGGACCTACGAGCAGTACTTC | CASSPRTGTYEQYF
NA | TRBJ1-3 | NA | TRBV5-1 | TGCGCCAGCAGTCCCGGACTGAACTCTGGAAACACCATATATTTT | CASSPGLNSGNTIYF
NA | TRBJ1-6 | NA | TRBV7-6 | TGTGCCAGCAGCTCCATCCCGCAGGGTCTCGGCTCACCCCTCCACTTT | CASSSIPQGLGSPLHF
NA | TRBJ2-2 | NA | TRBV7-9 | TGTGCCAGCAAGTTTGGCGGGGTGAACACCGGGGAGCTGTTTTTT | CASKFGGVNTGELFF
TRBD1 | TRBJ2-4 | NA | TRBV28 | TGTGCCAGCAGTTTACTGACAGGGGCAGCCAAAAACATTCAGTACTTC | CASSLLTGAAKNIQYF
TRBD1 | TRBJ2-1 | NA | TRBV6-5 | TGTGCCAGCAGAACGACAGGGAACAATGAGCAGTTCTTC | CASRTTGNNEQFF
TRBD1 | TRBJ1-2 | NA | TRBV5-1 | TGCGCCAGCAGCACAACTGCAGGGGGCTATGGCTACACCTTC | CASSTTAGGYGYTF
NA | TRBJ2-7 | NA | TRBV4-2 | TGTGCCAGCAGCCAAGATCTTTCCGGCGGCTCCTACGAGCAGTACTTC | CASSQDLSGGSYEQYF
NA | TRBJ2-2 | NA | TRBV5-3 | TGTGCCAGTCCGCAGGGGTCCTTGCATCGGAGGGAGCTGTTTTTT | CASPQGSLHRRELFF
TRBD1 | TRBJ2-2 | NA | TRBV18 | TGTGCCAGCTCTTCAAGAGAGGGGGCAGGCACCGGGGAGCTGTTTTTT | CASSSREGAGTGELFF
TRBD1 | TRBJ2-7 | NA | TRBV28 | TGTGCCAGCAGTCCCGGGACAGCCCGCTCCTACGAGCAGTACTTC | CASSPGTARSYEQYF